The 16 T cell receptor beta chains below were found in one sample sequenced in a study of blood T cell repertoires in COVID-19. Data came from immunoSEQ multiplex PCR; TCRdb stores just in-frame clones and leaves some out. This table holds around 300,000 clones, about 89% found once. The sequencing sample was made of PBMCs or T cells enriched from blood (not recorded which). The receptors were sampled from a woman in her twenties or thirties who had recovered from COVID-19.

CDR3 DNA sequence: TGCGCCAGCAGCTTGGCCGTAGGGCAGGGGAGTTCTGAAGCTTTCTTT. This translates into CASSLAVGQGSSEAFF. The V call is TRBV5-1, the J call TRBJ1-1, with a possible D match to TRBD1 (6 bases). This CDR3 is 16 amino acids long. Trimming stripped 0 bases from V and 6 bases from J, with 18 bases between. In germline, CDR1 is SGHRS, CDR2 YFSETQ.

The chain links TRBV27 to TRBJ2-5, with D tentatively TRBD2 (5 bases). In germline, CDR1 is MNHEY, CDR2 SMNVEV (reference sequence). CDR3 size: 12 residues. The V end was cut by 9 bases, the J end by 2 bases, with 10 bases between. The CDR3 spells CASLQRQETQYF. The DNA of the CDR3 is TGTGCCAGTCTACAGCGGCAAGAGACCCAGTACTTC.

CDR3 protein: CASSRMAGNTIYF. The CDR3 nucleotides are TGTGCCAGCAGCCGCATGGCAGGAAACACCATATATTTT. This chain uses TRBV28 with TRBJ1-3; D is ambiguous. The CDR3 extends over 13 amino acids. Trimming took 6 bases from V and 4 from J, leaving 10 bases between them. The germline V gene has CDR1 MDHEN and CDR2 SYDVKM.

The V gene is TRBV4-2, the J gene TRBJ1-5; D unclear. Trimming cost V 0 bases and J 9 bases, with 12 bases left between them. This CDR3 spans 14 amino acids. Germline lookup yields CDR1 LGHNA and CDR2 YNFKEQ. CDR3 residues: CASSQDLRGGPQHF. The CDR3 coding sequence is TGTGCCAGCAGCCAAGACCTCCGGGGAGGGCCCCAGCATTTT.

The chain combines TRBV7-6 with TRBJ2-7, with 11 bases matching TRBD1. CDR1 and CDR2 (germline): SGHVS, FNYEAQ. V shed 3 bases and J 5 bases; nucleotides not matched to a gene: 3. The CDR3 consists of 14 residues. The chain's CDR3 is CASSFRDRGDEQYF. DNA of the CDR3: TGTGCCAGCAGCTTCCGGGACAGGGGGGACGAGCAGTACTTC. Drawing the rest from reference TRBV7-6 and TRBJ2-7, the complete variable domain is GAGVSQSPRYKVTKRGQDVALRCDPISGHVSLYWYRQALGQGPEFLTYFNYEAQQDKSGLPNDRFSAERPEGSISTLTIQRTEQRDSAMYRCASSFRDRGDEQYFGPGTRLTVT.

This clone was picked up one time. This chain links TRBV6-2 or TRBV6-3 with TRBJ1-2; 10 bases are a match to TRBD1. J was trimmed by 2 bases and V by 6 bases; bases with no gene match: 6. There are 15 residues in the CDR3. CDR1 is MNHEY, CDR2 SVGEGT, per germline. CDR3 sequence reads: CASSFPGQGNYGYTF. CDR3 coding DNA: TGTGCCAGCAGCTTCCCGGGACAGGGGAACTATGGCTACACCTTC.

This clone turned up a few times. The V gene is TRBV4-1, the J gene TRBJ1-2; D gene ambiguous. The CDR3 has 15 amino acids. The V gene's germline CDR1 is MGHRA and CDR2 YSYEKL. V was cut by 2 bases and J by 7 bases, with 17 bases left in between. This CDR3 reads CASSQTNGVRSGYTF. In DNA form, the CDR3 reads TGCGCCAGCAGCCAAACCAACGGTGTGCGCTCTGGCTACACCTTC.

The J gene is TRBJ2-7, the V gene TRBV12-5; D is perhaps TRBD1 (6 bases). The CDR3 length is 14 residues. Trimming removed 6 bases at V and 1 base at J, with 13 bases between. Germline V CDR1 and CDR2: LGHNT, FRNRAP. The CDR3 region is CASGGTRTSYEQYF. For the CDR3, the DNA is TGTGCTAGTGGCGGGACACGCACATCCTACGAGCAGTACTTC.

The CDR3 region has the DNA TGTGCCAGCAGCGTAGACCCAGGGTCGGAGACCCAGTACTTC. The encoded protein is CASSVDPGSETQYF. This chain links TRBV9 with TRBJ2-5; TRBD1 is a possible D gene (5 bases). Germline assignment: CDR1 SGDLS and CDR2 YYNGEE. The CDR3 length is 14 residues. Between the trimmed V and J ends, which lost 0 bases and 5 bases, there was a span of 11 bases.

The rearrangement joins TRBV7-9 to TRBJ1-4; D gene ambiguous. Germline assignment: CDR1 SEHNR and CDR2 FQNEAQ (reference sequence). This CDR3 spans 14 amino acids. V was trimmed by 5 bases and J by 2 bases, leaving 9 bases between them. The CDR3 loop reads CASSGGRTNEKLFF. The DNA of the CDR3 is TGTGCCAGCAGCGGAGGGAGGACTAATGAAAAACTGTTTTTT.

A note on this clone: An end of the junction does not agree with germline; a read error may underlie this. The chain has TRBV6-5 and TRBJ1-5; 10 bases line up with TRBD1. Germline V gene data show CDR1 as MNHEY and CDR2 as SVGAGI. This CDR3 has 16 residues. The CDR3 is CASRYWDRGEPQPQHF. The CDR3 DNA sequence: TGTGCCAGCAGATACTGGGACAGGGGAGAACCTCAGCCCCAGCATTTT.

This chain connects TRBV28 to TRBJ2-1, with a tentative D call TRBD2 (5 bases). V shed 11 bases and J shed 10 bases, with 27 bases lying between them. Germline V gene lookup returns CDR1 MDHEN and CDR2 SYDVKM. CDR3 length: 15 residues. The CDR3 DNA reads as TGTGCCGGGCAAAAGTTAGACGGGCCCCCGGGGGAGCAGTTCTTC. Its translation is CAGQKLDGPPGEQFF.

V usage is TRBV10-3 and J usage is TRBJ1-1, with 8 bases that match TRBD1. The CDR3 loop spans 14 amino acids. Germline CDR1 ENHRY, CDR2 SYGVKD. V was pared by 6 bases and J by 1 base, with 4 bases of the junction left unmatched. The CDR3 region is CAIRQTGANTEAFF. The CDR3 region has the DNA TGTGCCATCAGGCAGACAGGGGCGAACACTGAAGCTTTCTTT.

The rearrangement joins TRBV18 to TRBJ1-5; TRBD1 is a possible D gene (6 bases). The V end lost 4 bases, the J end lost 5 bases, and 21 bases lay between the germline ends. Germline V gene lookup returns CDR1 KGHSH and CDR2 LQKENI. CDR3 length: 17 residues. The CDR3 sequence: CASSQIFLGGPDQPQHF. The CDR3 DNA reads as TGTGCCAGCTCACAGATTTTTCTCGGGGGGCCGGATCAGCCCCAGCATTTT.

This clone was observed a single time. The genes are TRBV18 and TRBJ2-3; D is perhaps TRBD1 (5 bases). This CDR3 is 14 amino acids long. The germline V gene has CDR1 KGHSH and CDR2 LQKENI. Trimming removed 1 base at V and 2 bases at J, with 7 bases between. CDR3 residues: CASSPLQATDTQYF. The CDR3 DNA is TGTGCCAGCTCACCACTACAGGCCACAGATACGCAGTATTTT. The full variable domain, with the rest looked up from reference TRBV18 and TRBJ2-3, is NAGVMQNPRHLVRRRGQEARLRCSPMKGHSHVYWYRQLPEEGLKFMVYLQKENIIDESGMPKERFSAEFPKEGPSILRIQQVVRGDSAAYFCASSPLQATDTQYFGPGTRLTVL.

The chain links TRBV7-9 to TRBJ2-1; D uncertain. V was clipped by 2 bases and J by 7 bases, with 9 bases between them. This CDR3 spans 13 amino acids. Germline V gene sequence: CDR1 SEHNR, CDR2 FQNEAQ (reference sequence). Here the CDR3 DNA reads TGTGCCAGCAGCTTAACTTCATTGAATGAGCAGTTCTTC. It yields the protein CASSLTSLNEQFF.